The 20 T cell receptor beta chains in this list originate from one sample, sequenced in a study of response to subunit inactivated influenza vaccine. A single record per CDR3 protein comes from TCRdb applying MiXCR to the RT-PCR reads. The table lists about 700,000 distinct CDR3 sequences, about 14% of them singletons. The specimen was PBMCs from blood, collected approximately 15 days before vaccination. The receptors originated from a man in his fifties or sixties who received an inactivated influenza vaccine.

This rearrangement joins TRBV27 to TRBJ1-4, with D maybe TRBD1 (6 bases). V dropped 5 bases and J dropped 4 bases, with 14 bases sitting between them. Germline CDR1 and CDR2: MNHEY and SMNVEV (reference sequence). The CDR3 length is 15 residues. CDR3 in amino acids: CASSRRGNLNEKLFF. The CDR3 DNA is TGTGCCAGCAGTCGAAGGGGGAACCTTAATGAAAAACTGTTTTTT.

This clonotype was observed at least ten times. The CDR3 DNA reads as TGCGCCAGCAGTTATGGACTAGCGGGGGCCAGCACAGATACGCAGTATTTT. This gives the protein CASSYGLAGASTDTQYF. The chain employs TRBV5-1 and TRBJ2-3; TRBD2 agrees at 13 bases. Trimming cost V 5 bases and J 0 bases; bases outside gene matches: 6. The CDR3 length is 17 residues. Per germline, CDR1 SGHRS and CDR2 YFSETQ.

The V and J genes are TRBV5-1 and TRBJ2-7, with D perhaps TRBD1 (5 bases). Germline V gives CDR1 SGHRS, CDR2 YFSETQ. V was trimmed by 2 bases and J by 2 bases, leaving 11 bases between them. CDR3 length equals 14 residues. CDR3 sequence (DNA): TGCGCCAGCAGCTTCTCCGACAGTCCCTACGAGCAGTACTTC. It specifies CASSFSDSPYEQYF.

The rearrangement joins TRBV27 to TRBJ1-5; possible D gene TRBD1, 5 bases. V dropped 3 bases and J dropped 6 bases, with 18 bases sitting between them. There are 16 residues in the CDR3. Germline V gene lookup returns CDR1 MNHEY and CDR2 SMNVEV (reference sequence). CDR3 in amino acids: CASSFSLGGVSQPQHF. The CDR3 bases are TGTGCCAGCAGTTTCTCCCTCGGAGGGGTGAGTCAGCCCCAGCATTTT.

CDR3 nucleotide sequence: TGTGCCAGCAGCCATGACAGGGGTGCGACAGATACGCAGTATTTT. Its translation is CASSHDRGATDTQYF. This chain links TRBV4-2 with TRBJ2-3, with 8 nucleotides matching TRBD1. The CDR3 is 15 residues long. The germline V gene has CDR1 LGHNA and CDR2 YNFKEQ. Trimming removed 3 bases from V and 3 bases from J; junction bases left unmatched: 5.

A few counts support this clonotype. The chain recombines TRBV5-1 with TRBJ2-1, with 7 bases aligning to TRBD1. With 2 bases clipped from V and 0 bases from J, the junction kept 8 bases outside the gene matches. CDR1 and CDR2 (germline): SGHRS, YFSETQ. The CDR3 sequence is 17 residues long. The CDR3 spells CASSFRTGPSSYNEQFF. The CDR3 DNA reads TGCGCCAGCAGCTTTAGGACAGGTCCGTCCTCCTACAATGAGCAGTTCTTC.

The chain employs TRBV25-1 and TRBJ1-5; possible D gene TRBD1, 5 bases. This CDR3 region has 13 residues. Looked up from germline, CDR1 is MGHDK and CDR2 is SYGVNS. V lost 3 bases, J lost 7 bases, and 10 bases lay in between. The CDR3 spells CASSDAGKQPQHF. CDR3 bases: TGTGCCAGCAGTGACGCAGGGAAACAGCCCCAGCATTTT.

This clonotype has just a few counts. V is TRBV2 and J is TRBJ1-5; D is perhaps TRBD1 (5 bases). The V end was cut by 6 bases, the J end by 5 bases, with 14 bases between. The germline gives CDR1 SNHLY, CDR2 FYNNEI. The CDR3 totals 14 residues. CDR3 residues: CASSVDSGDQPQHF. CDR3 DNA sequence: TGTGCCAGCAGCGTCGACAGCGGAGATCAGCCCCAGCATTTT.

This clonotype was seen just once. This sequence joins TRBV19 and TRBJ1-5; 9 bases map to TRBD1. V shed 7 bases, J shed 7 bases, and the junction held 14 bases outside the gene matches. Germline CDR1 is LNHDA and CDR2 is SQIVND (reference sequence). The CDR3 is 16 residues long. CDR3 sequence reads: CASTQSGTGRIQPQHF. The DNA for the CDR3 is TGTGCCAGTACCCAATCTGGGACAGGGAGAATACAGCCCCAGCATTTT.

The table lists this clonotype with a few counts. The chain joins TRBV4-1 to TRBJ1-5; 7 bases agree with TRBD1. V was clipped by 1 base and J by 3 bases; unmatched bases: 6. This CDR3 has 16 residues. Germline V gene sequence: CDR1 MGHRA, CDR2 YSYEKL. CDR3 loop: CASSQVGGGLNQPQHF. The CDR3 nucleotides are TGCGCCAGCAGCCAAGTCGGAGGGGGCCTCAATCAGCCCCAGCATTTT.

This sequence joins TRBV13 and TRBJ2-1; tentative D call: TRBD2 (6 bases). From germline, CDR1 is PRHDT and CDR2 FYEKMQ (reference sequence). Trimming took 4 bases from V and 4 from J, leaving 14 bases between them. The length of the CDR3 is 15 residues. The CDR3 DNA reads as TGTGCCAGCAGCTCCGGACACGGGAGATACAATGAGCAGTTCTTC. Residues: CASSSGHGRYNEQFF.

The chain combines TRBV6-1 with TRBJ2-5; 16 nucleotides line up with TRBD2. V was clipped by 6 bases and J by 2 bases; unmatched bases: 9. There are 18 residues in the CDR3. Germline V CDR1 and CDR2: MNHNS, SASEGT. The CDR3 DNA reads as TGTGCCAGCAGAACCGGGACTAGCGGGAGGGCATTACAAGAGACCCAGTACTTC. Translation gives CASRTGTSGRALQETQYF.

The V call is TRBV5-1, the J call TRBJ2-7; 7 bases are a match to TRBD1. Trimming removed 4 bases from V and 2 bases from J; junction bases left unmatched: 6. The CDR3 is 14 residues long. Germline CDR1 is SGHRS and CDR2 is YFSETQ. CDR3 DNA sequence: TGCGCCAGCAGCCATAGACAGGGAACCTACGAGCAGTACTTC. Its translation: CASSHRQGTYEQYF.

This clonotype was seen more than once but under ten times. This rearrangement joins TRBV19 to TRBJ2-7; 7 bases line up with TRBD2. This CDR3 is built from 16 residues. Germline CDR1 is LNHDA and CDR2 is SQIVND (reference sequence). Trimming removed 6 bases from V and 3 bases from J; junction bases left unmatched: 14. CDR3 bases: TGTGCCAGTAGCCGCCAGGGAGGGTCTATGGGCTACGAGCAGTACTTC. Its translation: CASSRQGGSMGYEQYF.

This clonotype was detected only a few times. This chain connects TRBV12-3 or TRBV12-4 to TRBJ1-4, with 10 bases that match TRBD1. This CDR3 has 15 amino acids. Trimming cost V 5 bases and J 7 bases; bases outside gene matches: 7. CDR3 DNA sequence: TGTGCCAGCAGTGCCCAGGGACAGGGGTTTGAAAAACTGTTTTTT. Amino acids: CASSAQGQGFEKLFF.

This clonotype has only a few counts. The chain links TRBV5-1 to TRBJ2-5; a possible D gene is TRBD2 (5 bases). V was trimmed by 4 bases and J by 4 bases, leaving 17 bases between them. The CDR3 length is 15 residues. CDR1 and CDR2 (germline): SGHRS, YFSETQ. The CDR3 nucleotides read TGCGCCAGCAGCCCCCGGACCCCTACTAGAGAGACCCAGTACTTC. It yields the protein CASSPRTPTRETQYF.

The CDR3 DNA reads as TGTGCCAGCAGTTTTTCAGGGGGTCCTAACGAGCAGTACTTC. The encoded protein is CASSFSGGPNEQYF. This rearrangement joins TRBV12-3 or TRBV12-4 to TRBJ2-7, with 7 bases matching TRBD1. The CDR3 extends over 14 amino acids. Losses at the gene ends were 3 bases for V and 5 bases for J; bases not matched to a gene: 7.

This clonotype showed up just a few times. This chain links TRBV9 with TRBJ1-1; D unresolved. CDR3 length equals 15 residues. V was cut by 4 bases and J by 0 bases, with 13 bases left in between. CDR1 is SGDLS, CDR2 YYNGEE, per germline. The chain's CDR3 is CASSPLYGMNTEAFF. The CDR3 coding sequence is TGTGCCAGCAGCCCCTTATACGGGATGAACACTGAAGCTTTCTTT.

Many counts were recorded for this clonotype. V usage is TRBV6-2 or TRBV6-3 and J usage is TRBJ2-2, with 9 bases fitting TRBD1. This CDR3 spans 15 amino acids. V lost 6 bases to trimming and J lost 6 bases; unmatched junction nucleotides: 8. The germline V gene has CDR1 MNHEY and CDR2 SVGEGT. The CDR3 region has the DNA TGTGCCAGCAGGCCCGGGACAGGGTGGCCCGGGGAGCTGTTTTTT. This gives the protein CASRPGTGWPGELFF.

In its sample, this clonotype was seen many times. CDR3 protein: CSVQTDRLSYTF. The CDR3 DNA sequence: TGCAGCGTCCAAACCGACAGGTTGAGCTACACCTTC. This chain uses TRBV29-1 with TRBJ1-2, with a tentative D call TRBD1 (6 bases). In germline, CDR1 is SQVTM, CDR2 ANQGSEA. This CDR3 is 12 amino acids long. Trimming shortened V by 6 bases and J by 9 bases, and 17 bases separated the two germline ends.